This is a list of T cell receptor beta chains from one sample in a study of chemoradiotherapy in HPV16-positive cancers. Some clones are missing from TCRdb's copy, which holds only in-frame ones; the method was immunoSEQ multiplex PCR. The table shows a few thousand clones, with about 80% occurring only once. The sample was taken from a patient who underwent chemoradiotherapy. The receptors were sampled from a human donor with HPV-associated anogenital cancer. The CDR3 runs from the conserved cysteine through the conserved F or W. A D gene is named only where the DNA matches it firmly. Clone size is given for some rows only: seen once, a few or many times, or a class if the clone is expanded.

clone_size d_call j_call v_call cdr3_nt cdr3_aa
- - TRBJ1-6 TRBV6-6 TGTGCCAGCAGTTCCCTCCCCCCCCTCCACTTT CASSSLPPLHF
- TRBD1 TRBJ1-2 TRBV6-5 TGTGCCAGCAACGGACAGGGAGGGTGGGATGGCTACACCTTC CASNGQGGWDGYTF
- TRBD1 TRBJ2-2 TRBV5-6 TGTGCCAGCAGCTTGCCCCAGGGGGCGGTCACCGGGGAGCTGTTTTTT CASSLPQGAVTGELFF
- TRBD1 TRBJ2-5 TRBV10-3 TGTGCCATCAGCCGGACAGGGGGGGAGGGAGAGACCCAGTACTTC CAISRTGGEGETQYF
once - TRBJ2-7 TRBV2 TGTGCCAGCAGTGGAGGGGAATCCTACGAGCAGTACTTC CASSGGESYEQYF
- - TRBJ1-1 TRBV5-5 TGTGCCAGCAGCTTGCCCATTTACACTGAAGCTTTCTTT CASSLPIYTEAFF
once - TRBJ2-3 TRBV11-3 TGTGCCAGCAGCTTTGAGGGACACACAGATACGCAGTATTTT CASSFEGHTDTQYF
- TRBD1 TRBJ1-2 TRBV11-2 TGTGCCAGCAGCTCCCGGACAGGACTCAAAGATGGCTACACCTTC CASSSRTGLKDGYTF
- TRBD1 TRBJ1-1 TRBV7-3 TGTGCCAGCAGCCTCATACAGGGGTCCCAACATGAAGCTTTCTTT CASSLIQGSQHEAFF
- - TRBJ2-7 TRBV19 TGTGCCAGTAGTATATCCTCCTACTACGAGCAGTACTTC CASSISSYYEQYF
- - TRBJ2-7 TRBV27 TGTGCCAGCAGTTCCAGGGCGAAGCAGTACTTC CASSSRAKQYF
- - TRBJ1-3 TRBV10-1 TGCGCCAGCAGTGAGGACTCCAGCTCTGGAAACACCATATATTTT CASSEDSSSGNTIYF
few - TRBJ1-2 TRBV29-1 TGCAGCGTTGAAGATCGGCAGGGGCGGATGACTGGCTACACCTTC CSVEDRQGRMTGYTF
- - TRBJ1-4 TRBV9 TGTGCCAGCAGCTCCCAGAGGGTGCTGGGGGGCGATGAAAAACTGTTTTTT CASSSQRVLGGDEKLFF
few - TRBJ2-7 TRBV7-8 TGTGCCAGCAGCTTAAGGGACCGAGCCTACGAGCAGTACTTC CASSLRDRAYEQYF
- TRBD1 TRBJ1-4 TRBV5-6 TGTGCCAGCAGCTTGGCCGGACAGGGGAATGAAAAACTGTTTTTT CASSLAGQGNEKLFF
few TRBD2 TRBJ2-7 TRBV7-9 TGTGCCAGCAGCTCGGGACTAGCGGGGAACTACGAGCAGTACTTC CASSSGLAGNYEQYF
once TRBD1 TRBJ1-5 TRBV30 TGTGCCTGGGGACAGGACCATCAGCCCCAGCATTTT CAWGQDHQPQHF
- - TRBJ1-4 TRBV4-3 TGCGCCAGCAGCCAAGACCAGAGGTACGGACGCGGGCTGTTTTTT CASSQDQRYGRGLFF
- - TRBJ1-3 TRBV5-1 TGCGCCAGCAGCTCCCTAGGTCGGACTGGAAACACCATATATTTT CASSSLGRTGNTIYF
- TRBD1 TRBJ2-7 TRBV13 TGTGCCAGCAGCTTAGTACGACGGGCGGACAGGGGTTCACAGGAGCAGTACTTC CASSLVRRADRGSQEQYF
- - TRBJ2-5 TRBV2 TGTGCCAGCGGGGAGACCCAAGAGACCCAGTACTTC CASGETQETQYF
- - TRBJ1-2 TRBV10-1 TGCGCCAGCAGTGAGTCCATAAGGCCAGGAAACTATGGCTACACCTTC CASSESIRPGNYGYTF
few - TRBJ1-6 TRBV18 TGTGCCAGCTCCAGTCAGGTGAATAATTCACCCCTCCACTTT CASSSQVNNSPLHF
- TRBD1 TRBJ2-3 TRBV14 TGTGCCAGCAGCGCCCCGGGACAGGGAATATATACGCAGTATTTT CASSAPGQGIYTQYF
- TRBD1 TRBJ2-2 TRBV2 TGTGCCAGCAAGGGGGACAGGGGGACCGGGGAGCTGTTTTTT CASKGDRGTGELFF
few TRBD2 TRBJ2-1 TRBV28 TGTGCCACGACTAGCGGGGGCCTCCCTAGCTCCTACAATGAGCAGTTCTTC CATTSGGLPSSYNEQFF
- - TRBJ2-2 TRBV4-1 TGCGCCAGCAGCCAACGCACCGGGGCCAACACCGGGGAGCTGTTTTTT CASSQRTGANTGELFF
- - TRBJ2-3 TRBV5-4 TGTGCCAGCAGCTCCGAAAACACAGATACGCAGTATTTT CASSSENTDTQYF
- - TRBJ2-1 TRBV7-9 TGTGCCAGCAGCTTGGCGGGGTCCATCTACAATGAGCAGTTCTTC CASSLAGSIYNEQFF
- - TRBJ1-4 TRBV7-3 TGTGCCAGCAGCCTCGGTCGGGGTGGGGGTGAAAAACTGTTTTTT CASSLGRGGGEKLFF
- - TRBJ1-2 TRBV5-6 TGTGCCAGCAGCTTTCCGCTCACGGACTATGGCTACACCTTC CASSFPLTDYGYTF
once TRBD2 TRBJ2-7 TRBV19 TGTGCCAGTAGTTCAGCGGGAGGGCCTGACTACGAGCAGTACTTC CASSSAGGPDYEQYF
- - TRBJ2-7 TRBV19 TGTGCCAGTAGTATGATGGGTCCTGTTTACGAGCAGTACTTC CASSMMGPVYEQYF
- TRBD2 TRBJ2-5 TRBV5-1 TGCGCCAGCAGCTTGGATTCCGGGGGGGAGACCCAGTACTTC CASSLDSGGETQYF
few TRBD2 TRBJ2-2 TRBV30 TGTGCCTCGGGAGGGACTTTGAACACCGGGGAGCTGTTTTTT CASGGTLNTGELFF
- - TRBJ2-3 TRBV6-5 TGTGCCAGCAGTTACGGCAGCACAGATACGCAGTATTTT CASSYGSTDTQYF
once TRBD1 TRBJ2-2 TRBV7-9 TGTGCCAGCAGCCGAGGGACAGGGGGCAGCGGGGAGCTGTTTTTT CASSRGTGGSGELFF
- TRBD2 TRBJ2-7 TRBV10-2 TGCGCCAGCAACCCTAGCGGGAGGGATTACGAGCAGTACTTC CASNPSGRDYEQYF
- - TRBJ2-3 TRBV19 TGTGCCAGTAGTCGCCCCCCTGGGGTTCGCTACACAGATACGCAGTATTTT CASSRPPGVRYTDTQYF
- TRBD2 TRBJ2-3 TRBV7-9 TGTGCCAGCAGCCCGACTAGCGCCGGCGATACGCAGTATTTT CASSPTSAGDTQYF
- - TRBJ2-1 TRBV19 TGTGCCAGTAGTGCGAACCACAGGGTCAATGAGCAGTTCTTC CASSANHRVNEQFF
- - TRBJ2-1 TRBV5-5 TGTGCCAGCAGCTTGGATCGTGGGGAGTTGAGGAATGAGCAGTTCTTC CASSLDRGELRNEQFF
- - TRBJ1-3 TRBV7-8 TGTGCCAGCAGCCTCCTCTACTCTGGAAACACCATATATTTT CASSLLYSGNTIYF